This T cell receptor (beta chain) appears in the sequencing data of a study of blood T cells in healthy people across ages. Study summary: For every two T cells, template switching captured about one barcoded beta molecule.

Germline CDR1 SNHLY, CDR2 FYNNEI. Trimming stripped 1 base from V and 4 bases from J, with 11 bases between. CDR3 length: 14 residues. Extraction of total RNA produced a minimum of 5 micrograms from each sample. A second PCR of 7 to 11 cycles used a sample-barcoded 5' primer and a J-beta primer mix. Via MiXCR, TCRdb re-called the 5' RACE reads, giving one row per CDR3 protein. This table has roughly 2 million distinct CDR3 sequences, 40% to 55% appearing once. The sequenced material came from blood. The chain has TRBV2 and TRBJ2-7; weak D call: TRBD1 (5 bases). This sequence originates from a woman aged 40 to 50 in good health. CDR3 DNA: TGTGCCAGCAGTGAAGGGGGCATGGGGTACGAGCAGTACTTC. It codes for CASSEGGMGYEQYF.